One sample yielded the 14 T cell receptor beta chains listed below, sequenced in a study of blood T cell repertoires in COVID-19. Sequencing used immunoSEQ multiplex PCR; TCRdb keeps in-frame clones, though not all of them. This table has roughly 70,000 clones, about 93% appearing once. Sequencing was carried out using peripheral blood. All receptors come from a human donor in a cohort sampled during active COVID-19.

Details on this clone: Relative to the germline gene, one junction end is altered; a read error may explain this. The chain links TRBV30 to TRBJ1-6; TRBD1 might be the D (5 bases). The CDR3 has 16 amino acids. Germline CDR1 is GTSNPN and CDR2 is SVGIG (reference sequence). This CDR3 is CAWKRGASSYNSPLHF. The CDR3 DNA reads as TGTGCTTGGAAGCGTGGGGCGAGCTCCTATAATTCACCCCTCCACTTT.

J is TRBJ1-1 and V is TRBV9, with TRBD1 as a possible D gene (5 bases). CDR1 SGDLS and CDR2 YYNGEE come from the germline V gene. V gave up 3 bases and J gave up 0 bases, with 15 bases separating them. This CDR3 comprises 16 residues. The CDR3 sequence is CASSETDGGLNTEAFF. Written as DNA, the CDR3 is TGTGCCAGCAGCGAGACCGACGGGGGATTGAACACTGAAGCTTTCTTT.

The V call is TRBV6-2 or TRBV6-3, the J call TRBJ2-5, with 7 bases aligning to TRBD2. The CDR3 extends over 13 amino acids. Looked up from germline, CDR1 is MNHEY and CDR2 is SVGEGT. V was clipped by 6 bases and J by 4 bases; unmatched bases: 5. CDR3 in amino acids: CASSGGRGETQYF. As DNA, the CDR3 is TGTGCCAGCAGCGGCGGGAGAGGAGAGACCCAGTACTTC.

V gene TRBV4-3 combines with J gene TRBJ1-3; weak D call: TRBD1 (6 bases). The CDR3 contains 17 residues. V was clipped by 5 bases and J by 6 bases, with 23 bases between them. Germline V gene lookup returns CDR1 LGHNA and CDR2 YSLEER. The CDR3 coding sequence is TGCGCCAGCAGCTCGTCCTGGGGGGGGCCCCTGGAAAACACCATATATTTT. Its protein product is CASSSSWGGPLENTIYF.

The chain carries TRBV4-1 and TRBJ1-6; 7 bases fit TRBD1. CDR1 and CDR2 (germline): MGHRA, YSYEKL. The junction had 5 bases not matched to a gene; V was cut back by 0 bases and J by 9 bases. This CDR3 has 15 residues. Written as DNA, the CDR3 is TGCGCCAGCAGCCAAGATCCCGCAGGGGGTTCACCCCTCCACTTT. This gives the protein CASSQDPAGGSPLHF.

The rearrangement uses TRBV4-1 and TRBJ2-1, with TRBD1 matching over 10 bases. This CDR3 has 17 residues. Germline V CDR1 and CDR2: MGHRA, YSYEKL. With V trimmed by 1 base and J by 6 bases, 9 bases remained unmatched. As DNA, the CDR3 is TGCGCCAGCAGCCAAGGTCCTTCGGGACAGGGGATCAATGAGCAGTTCTTC. It specifies CASSQGPSGQGINEQFF.

The rearrangement uses TRBV7-9 and TRBJ2-7, with 7 bases matching TRBD1. The CDR3 spans 15 residues. J lost 5 bases, V lost 5 bases, and 12 bases had no gene match. Germline CDR1 SEHNR, CDR2 FQNEAQ (reference sequence). The CDR3 region is CASSPRDSFINEQYF. The CDR3, as DNA: TGTGCCAGCAGCCCCCGGGACAGCTTCATCAACGAGCAGTACTTC.

The rearrangement links TRBV6-5 to TRBJ2-1; possibly TRBD2 for D (6 bases). Germline CDR1 reads MNHEY; CDR2 reads SVGAGI. This CDR3 is built from 14 residues. Trimming removed 7 bases at V and 8 bases at J, with 18 bases between. The CDR3 loop is CASTGGGEADEQFF. In DNA, the CDR3 is TGTGCCAGCACGGGCGGCGGGGAAGCGGATGAGCAGTTCTTC.

CDR3 DNA sequence: TGTGCCAGCAGCCAGGGTACAGGAGTGAACACTGAAGCTTTCTTT. Translation: CASSQGTGVNTEAFF. The chain employs TRBV3-1 (or the pseudogene TRBV3-2) and TRBJ1-1; TRBD1 might be the D (5 bases). CDR3 length: 15 amino acids. The V gene lost 3 bases and the J gene lost 0 bases, with 11 bases spanning the gap. CDR1 is LGHDT, CDR2 YNNKEL, per germline (reference sequence).

The chain combines TRBV10-1 with TRBJ1-1, with 9 bases matching TRBD1. CDR1 is WNHNN, CDR2 SYGVQD, per germline (reference sequence). The CDR3 runs to 13 residues. V dropped 4 bases and J dropped 9; count of bases not matched to a gene: 6. In DNA, the CDR3 is TGCGCCAGCAGTGCCGGGACAGGGCTAAAAGCTTTCTTT. Residues: CASSAGTGLKAFF.

This clone was observed once. This rearrangement joins TRBV7-2 to TRBJ2-5; D possibly corresponds to TRBD1 (5 bases). Looked up from germline, CDR1 is SGHTA and CDR2 is FQGNSA. Between the trimmed V and J ends, which lost 2 bases and 4 bases, there was a span of 8 bases. The CDR3 is 13 residues long. The CDR3 spells CASSLQTVETQYF. The CDR3 bases are TGTGCCAGCAGCTTACAGACAGTAGAGACCCAGTACTTC.

The V gene is TRBV21-1, the J gene TRBJ1-1. TRBV21-1 represents a pseudogene. The CDR3 runs to 18 residues. The CDR3 loop is CASSKALGSRAKNTEAFF. CDR3 nucleotide sequence: TGTGCCAGCAGCAAAGCGCTCGGATCGAGGGCGAAGAACACTGAAGCTTTCTTT.

V usage is TRBV4-1 and J usage is TRBJ1-1; TRBD1 is a possible D gene (5 bases). V dropped 5 bases and J dropped 8 bases, with 12 bases sitting between them. Germline V gives CDR1 MGHRA, CDR2 YSYEKL. This CDR3 comprises 12 residues. In DNA, the CDR3 is TGCGCCAGCAGCGGGGAACGGGGGGAAGCTTTCTTT. Encoded protein: CASSGERGEAFF.

This clone was seen a single time. The rearrangement links TRBV30 to TRBJ1-2, with 7 nucleotides matching TRBD1. Germline lookup yields CDR1 GTSNPN and CDR2 SVGIG (reference sequence). The CDR3 extends over 14 amino acids. Trimming cost V 6 bases and J 5 bases; bases outside gene matches: 12. This chain's CDR3 is CACLTGAQIYGYTF. The CDR3 region has the DNA TGTGCCTGCCTAACAGGGGCCCAAATTTATGGCTACACCTTC.